Presented here are 4 T cell receptor beta chains from one specimen sequenced in a study of CD8 T cells in Susac syndrome. RNA amounts of roughly 0.5 to 1 ug underwent reverse transcription with random hexamers. In TCRdb, the immunoSEQ multiplex PCR reads were re-called with MiXCR into one record per CDR3 protein. The sample holds about 440,000 distinct CDR3 sequences; around 85% are singletons and the top ten take approximately 0.12%. The material sequenced was CD8+ T cells from PBMCs. The source of these receptors is a human donor with multiple sclerosis.

The J gene is TRBJ1-2, the V gene TRBV6-4; D is uncertain. V lost 1 base and J lost 8, with 11 bases in between. Germline lookup yields CDR1 MRHNA and CDR2 SNTAGT. The CDR3 length is 13 residues. CDR3 region: CASSDLKGRGYTF. The CDR3 DNA reads as TGTGCCAGCAGTGACTTGAAGGGTCGGGGCTACACCTTC.

This sequence joins TRBV4-1 and TRBJ1-2; D perhaps matches TRBD1 (5 bases). Germline lookup yields CDR1 MGHRA and CDR2 YSYEKL. V lost 2 bases to trimming and J lost 8 bases, with 18 bases between them. The CDR3 has 15 amino acids. CDR3 protein: CASSQSAGPLGGYTF. CDR3 in DNA: TGCGCCAGCAGCCAAAGCGCAGGGCCCCTTGGCGGCTACACCTTC.

The chain carries TRBV7-2 and TRBJ1-2, with TRBD1 as a possible D gene (6 bases). The CDR3 is 16 amino acids. CDR1 is SGHTA and CDR2 is FQGNSA in the germline V gene. Trimming pared 2 bases from V and 2 bases from J, leaving 15 bases between. The CDR3 region has the DNA TGTGCCAGCAGCTTACCCCCAGGGGATATCAACTATGGCTACACCTTC. It specifies CASSLPPGDINYGYTF.

The genes are TRBV29-1 and TRBJ1-1; maybe TRBD1 (6 bases). The V and J ends lost 7 bases and 0 bases respectively, with 9 bases between them. CDR1 is SQVTM, CDR2 ANQGSEA, per germline. The CDR3 has 12 residues. The chain's CDR3 is CSGQVMNTEAFF. CDR3 bases: TGCAGCGGACAGGTAATGAACACTGAAGCTTTCTTT.